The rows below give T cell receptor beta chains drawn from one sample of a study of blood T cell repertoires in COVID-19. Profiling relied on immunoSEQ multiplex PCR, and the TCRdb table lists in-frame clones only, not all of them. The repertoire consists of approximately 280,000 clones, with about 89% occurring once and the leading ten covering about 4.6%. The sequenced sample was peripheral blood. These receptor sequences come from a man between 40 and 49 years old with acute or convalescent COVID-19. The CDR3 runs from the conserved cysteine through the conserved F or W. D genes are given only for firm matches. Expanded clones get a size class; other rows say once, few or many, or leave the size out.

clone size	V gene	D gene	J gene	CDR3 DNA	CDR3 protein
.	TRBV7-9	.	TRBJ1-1	TGTGCCAGCAGCTTAGCATACGGGGGGAAAACTGAAGCTTTCTTT	CASSLAYGGKTEAFF
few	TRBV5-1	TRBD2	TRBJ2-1	TGCGCCAGCAGCTTGGCGGCTAGCGGGGGGCCCTACAATGAGCAGTTCTTC	CASSLAASGGPYNEQFF
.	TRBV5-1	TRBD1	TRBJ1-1	TGCGCCTCCGGGACAGGGGCCATCATGAACACTGAAGCTTTCTTT	CASGTGAIMNTEAFF
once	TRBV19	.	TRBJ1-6	TGTGCCAGTAGCGGACTCGCCAGCTCCTATAATTCACCCCTCCACTTT	CASSGLASSYNSPLHF
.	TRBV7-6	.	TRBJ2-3	TGTGCCAGCAGCTCACTTGCCGGGACAATGACCGATACGCAGTATTTT	CASSSLAGTMTDTQYF
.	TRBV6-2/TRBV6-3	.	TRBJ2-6	TGTGCCAGCAGTTACTCTCTAATCGGGTCACCGAAAACCTCTGGGGCCAACGTCCTGACTTTC	CASSYSLIGSPKTSGANVLTF
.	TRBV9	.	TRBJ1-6	TGTGCCAGCAGCAACGGTGATTCACCCCTCCACTTT	CASSNGDSPLHF
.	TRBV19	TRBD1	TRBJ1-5	TGTGCCAGTAGATGGGGACAGACTTTCAGCAATCAGCCCCAGCATTTT	CASRWGQTFSNQPQHF
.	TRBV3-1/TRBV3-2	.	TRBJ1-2	TGTGCCAGCAGCCCCTTATGGGACTCGTATGGCTACACCTTC	CASSPLWDSYGYTF
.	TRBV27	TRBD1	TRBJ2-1	TGTGCCAGCAGTTTGGGACAGGCCTACAATGAGCAGTTCTTC	CASSLGQAYNEQFF
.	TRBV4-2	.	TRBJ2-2	TGTGCCAGCAGCCTTAGGAGCGGCGTCGCCCGGGAGCTGTTTTTT	CASSLRSGVARELFF
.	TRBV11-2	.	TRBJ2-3	TGTGCCAGCAGCCCTATAGACTACTACGGCACAGATACGCAGTATTTT	CASSPIDYYGTDTQYF
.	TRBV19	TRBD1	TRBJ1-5	TGTGCCAGTAGTAACGACAGGGCCCAGCCCCAGCATTTT	CASSNDRAQPQHF
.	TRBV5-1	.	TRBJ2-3	TGCGCCAGCAGCCCAACAGGGCTCCAGCCATTCTCTAGCACAGATACGCAGTATTTT	CASSPTGLQPFSSTDTQYF
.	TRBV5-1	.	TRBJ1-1	TGCGCCAGCAGCTTGTTACCAGGGAACACTGAAGCTTTCTTT	CASSLLPGNTEAFF